The sequence of this T cell receptor beta chain was determined in a study of T cell responses to AZD1222 COVID-19 vaccine. General study points: Targets within unmutated variant regions were reportedly found for nearly half of spike-specific TCRs.

Only in-frame clones appear in the TCRdb table, and some are missing; sequencing was by immunoSEQ multiplex PCR. The sample shows approximately 120,000 clones, over 85% of them seen only once. This clone came up a few times. Its antigen is not known. The CDR3 extends over 13 amino acids. V lost 7 bases and J lost 1, with 10 bases in between. Sample: peripheral blood, taken on day 0 of AZD1222 vaccination. The V call is TRBV23-1, the J call TRBJ1-2; D is uncertain. TRBV23-1 has ORF status, its function being uncertain. This TCR derives from an adult in good health. The DNA of the CDR3 is TGCGCCAGCATGAGACTGCATAACTATGGCTACACCTTC. This codes for CASMRLHNYGYTF.